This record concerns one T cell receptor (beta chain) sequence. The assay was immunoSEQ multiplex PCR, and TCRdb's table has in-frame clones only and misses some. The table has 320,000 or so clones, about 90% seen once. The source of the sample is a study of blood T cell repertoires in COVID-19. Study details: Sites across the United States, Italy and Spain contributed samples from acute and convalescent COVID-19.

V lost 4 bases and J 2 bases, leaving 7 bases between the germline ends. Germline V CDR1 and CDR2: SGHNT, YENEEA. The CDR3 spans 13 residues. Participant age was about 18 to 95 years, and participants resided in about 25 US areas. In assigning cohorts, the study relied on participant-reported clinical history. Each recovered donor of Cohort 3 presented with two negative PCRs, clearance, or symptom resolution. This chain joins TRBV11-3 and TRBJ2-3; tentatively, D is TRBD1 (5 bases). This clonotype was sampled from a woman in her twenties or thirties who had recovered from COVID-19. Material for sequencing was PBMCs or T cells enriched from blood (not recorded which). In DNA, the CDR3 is TGTGCCAGCAGCTCCGGACACACAGATACGCAGTATTTT. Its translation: CASSSGHTDTQYF.